Following are 16 T cell receptor beta chains from one sample sequenced in a study of T cell responses to AZD1222 COVID-19 vaccine. Using immunoSEQ multiplex PCR, the repertoire was profiled, and TCRdb retains in-frame clones only, with some absent. The sample records roughly 150,000 clones, approximately 95% being singletons. The sample in question was peripheral blood, obtained 28 days after the second AZD1222 dose. These receptors all come from an adult who received the AZD1222 COVID-19 vaccine.

J is TRBJ1-6 and V is TRBV19; TRBD1 is a possible D gene (6 bases). The CDR3 length is 17 residues. Germline-derived CDR1 and CDR2 are LNHDA and SQIVND (reference sequence). Trimming removed 3 bases from V and 6 bases from J, with 18 bases in between. This chain's CDR3 is CASSIMTGDLLNSPLHF. The CDR3 DNA sequence: TGTGCCAGTAGTATCATGACAGGCGACCTTCTTAATTCACCCCTCCACTTT.

This clone was detected only once. The rearrangement joins TRBV5-1 to TRBJ1-5; 8 positions match TRBD1. From germline, CDR1 is SGHRS and CDR2 YFSETQ. This CDR3 contains 14 residues. V gave up 3 bases and J gave up 2 bases; unmatched junction bases: 1. DNA of the CDR3: TGCGCCAGCAGCTCGACAGGGGGCAATCAGCCCCAGCATTTT. Encoded protein: CASSSTGGNQPQHF.

This clone was counted a single time. This rearrangement joins TRBV7-9 to TRBJ2-1; 8 bases map to TRBD1. CDR3 length: 13 amino acids. Germline V gives CDR1 SEHNR, CDR2 FQNEAQ (reference sequence). V gave up 7 bases and J gave up 6 bases; unmatched junction bases: 5. The CDR3 reads CASTRDRINEQFF. The CDR3 bases are TGTGCCAGCACCCGGGACAGGATCAATGAGCAGTTCTTC.

The rearrangement joins TRBV6-1 to TRBJ2-3; 8 nucleotides align to TRBD2. Looked up from germline, CDR1 is MNHNS and CDR2 is SASEGT. J was trimmed by 3 bases and V by 1 base; bases with no gene match: 3. This CDR3 spans 15 amino acids. The CDR3 DNA sequence: TGTGCCAGCAGTGAAGAGCGGGGGAGAACAGATACGCAGTATTTT. Its protein product is CASSEERGRTDTQYF.

In the case of this clone: One end of the junction varies from germline; a read error may be responsible. The DNA of the CDR3 is TGTGCTAGCAGCTTAGTAGCGGGGGGCGGGGAGCAGTACTTC. It is translated as CASSLVAGGGEQYF. The chain employs TRBV7-7 and TRBJ2-7; TRBD2 agrees at 10 bases. The CDR3 contains 14 residues. The germline V gene encodes CDR1 SSHAT and CDR2 FNYEAQ (reference sequence).

The chain employs TRBV4-1 and TRBJ2-3; D not certain. The CDR3 has 18 residues. CDR1 is MGHRA and CDR2 is YSYEKL in the germline V gene. The V end was cut by 0 bases, the J end by 1 base, with 17 bases between. CDR3 coding DNA: TGCGCCAGCAGCCAAGATGTCAGGCAGGCTTTTGGCACAGATACGCAGTATTTT. Its protein is CASSQDVRQAFGTDTQYF.

The table lists this clone with a count of one. This rearrangement joins TRBV30 to TRBJ1-2, with 10 bases matching TRBD1. The CDR3 runs 15 residues. Germline assignment: CDR1 GTSNPN and CDR2 SVGIG (reference sequence). V lost 0 bases to trimming and J lost 8 bases; unmatched junction nucleotides: 9. CDR3 sequence: CAWSVTGQGLWGYTF. DNA of the CDR3: TGTGCCTGGAGTGTAACGGGACAGGGGTTATGGGGCTACACCTTC.

This chain uses TRBV5-1 with TRBJ2-3; unclear D gene. Germline values: CDR1 SGHRS, CDR2 YFSETQ. V was trimmed by 4 bases and J by 0 bases, leaving 12 bases between them. The CDR3 consists of 15 residues. The CDR3 nucleotides read TGCGCCAGCAGCCCTCGCTCGGATAGCACAGATACGCAGTATTTT. Translation gives CASSPRSDSTDTQYF.

The chain couples TRBV5-6 to TRBJ1-2; D call uncertain. CDR1 SGHDT and CDR2 YYEEEE come from the germline V gene. Trimming left V 6 bases short and J 4 bases short, with 16 bases between. The length of the CDR3 is 14 residues. CDR3 loop: CASNPMGGVYGYTF. The CDR3 coding sequence is TGTGCCAGCAACCCGATGGGAGGAGTCTATGGCTACACCTTC.

The genes are TRBV5-1 and TRBJ2-3; 13 bases agree with TRBD2. CDR3 size: 17 residues. The trim removed 4 bases at V and 5 bases at J, leaving 10 bases unmatched. Germline assignment: CDR1 SGHRS and CDR2 YFSETQ. The CDR3 loop reads CASSPPTSGGAVDTQYF. The CDR3 nucleotides are TGCGCCAGCAGCCCCCCTACTAGCGGGGGGGCCGTAGATACGCAGTATTTT.

The chain combines TRBV19 with TRBJ1-6, with no clear D. Germline V gene lookup returns CDR1 LNHDA and CDR2 SQIVND (reference sequence). This CDR3 comprises 13 residues. Trimming stripped 7 bases from V and 0 bases from J, with 4 bases between. The CDR3 DNA sequence: TGTGCCAGTACAATCTCCTATAATTCACCCCTCCACTTT. Residues: CASTISYNSPLHF.

The chain carries TRBV14 and TRBJ2-1; no clear D gene. V was shortened by 0 bases and J by 1 base, with 4 bases between the two germline ends. Germline V gives CDR1 SGHDN, CDR2 FVKESK. This CDR3 has 14 residues. CDR3 in DNA: TGTGCCAGCAGCCAAGAGGGGTCCTACAATGAGCAGTTCTTC. It translates to CASSQEGSYNEQFF.

This clone was detected once. CDR3 DNA sequence: TGTGCCAGCAGTTTGTCGTCCATTCCCGGGATGAACACTGAAGCTTTCTTT. Translation gives CASSLSSIPGMNTEAFF. The chain carries TRBV27 and TRBJ1-1; the D is unclear. Trimming took 3 bases from V and 0 from J, leaving 17 bases between them. This CDR3 contains 17 residues. Germline lookup yields CDR1 MNHEY and CDR2 SMNVEV (reference sequence).

This chain uses TRBV6-2 or TRBV6-3 with TRBJ1-5; the match to TRBD1 covers 9 bases. Trimming cost V 5 bases and J 6 bases; bases outside gene matches: 8. There are 15 residues in the CDR3. CDR1 is MNHEY, CDR2 SVGEGT, per germline. The CDR3 protein is CASSLTGGSGQPQHF. The DNA for the CDR3 is TGTGCCAGCAGTCTTACAGGGGGCAGTGGTCAGCCCCAGCATTTT.

V is TRBV9 and J is TRBJ1-5; D perhaps matches TRBD1 (5 bases). Germline V CDR1 and CDR2: SGDLS, YYNGEE. The CDR3 has 15 amino acids. V was cut by 4 bases and J by 4 bases, with 15 bases left in between. CDR3 in amino acids: CASSRSGAANQPQHF. The CDR3 DNA sequence: TGTGCCAGCAGCCGATCCGGGGCAGCAAATCAGCCCCAGCATTTT.

The table lists this clone with a count of one. The chain combines TRBV5-5 with TRBJ2-5; D is perhaps TRBD2 (5 bases). The V end was cut by 3 bases, the J end by 0 bases, with 15 bases between. The CDR3 sequence is 16 residues long. Per the germline V gene, CDR1 is SGHKS and CDR2 is YYEKEE (reference sequence). The CDR3 loop reads CASSSLHLDYQETQYF. CDR3 nucleotide sequence: TGTGCCAGCAGCTCCCTACACTTGGACTACCAAGAGACCCAGTACTTC. Supplemented by reference TRBV5-5 and TRBJ2-5, the full variable domain reads DAGVTQSPTHLIKTRGQQVTLRCSPISGHKSVSWYQQVLGQGPQFIFQYYEKEERGRGNFPDRFSARQFPNYSSELNVNALLLGDSALYLCASSSLHLDYQETQYFGPGTRLLVL.